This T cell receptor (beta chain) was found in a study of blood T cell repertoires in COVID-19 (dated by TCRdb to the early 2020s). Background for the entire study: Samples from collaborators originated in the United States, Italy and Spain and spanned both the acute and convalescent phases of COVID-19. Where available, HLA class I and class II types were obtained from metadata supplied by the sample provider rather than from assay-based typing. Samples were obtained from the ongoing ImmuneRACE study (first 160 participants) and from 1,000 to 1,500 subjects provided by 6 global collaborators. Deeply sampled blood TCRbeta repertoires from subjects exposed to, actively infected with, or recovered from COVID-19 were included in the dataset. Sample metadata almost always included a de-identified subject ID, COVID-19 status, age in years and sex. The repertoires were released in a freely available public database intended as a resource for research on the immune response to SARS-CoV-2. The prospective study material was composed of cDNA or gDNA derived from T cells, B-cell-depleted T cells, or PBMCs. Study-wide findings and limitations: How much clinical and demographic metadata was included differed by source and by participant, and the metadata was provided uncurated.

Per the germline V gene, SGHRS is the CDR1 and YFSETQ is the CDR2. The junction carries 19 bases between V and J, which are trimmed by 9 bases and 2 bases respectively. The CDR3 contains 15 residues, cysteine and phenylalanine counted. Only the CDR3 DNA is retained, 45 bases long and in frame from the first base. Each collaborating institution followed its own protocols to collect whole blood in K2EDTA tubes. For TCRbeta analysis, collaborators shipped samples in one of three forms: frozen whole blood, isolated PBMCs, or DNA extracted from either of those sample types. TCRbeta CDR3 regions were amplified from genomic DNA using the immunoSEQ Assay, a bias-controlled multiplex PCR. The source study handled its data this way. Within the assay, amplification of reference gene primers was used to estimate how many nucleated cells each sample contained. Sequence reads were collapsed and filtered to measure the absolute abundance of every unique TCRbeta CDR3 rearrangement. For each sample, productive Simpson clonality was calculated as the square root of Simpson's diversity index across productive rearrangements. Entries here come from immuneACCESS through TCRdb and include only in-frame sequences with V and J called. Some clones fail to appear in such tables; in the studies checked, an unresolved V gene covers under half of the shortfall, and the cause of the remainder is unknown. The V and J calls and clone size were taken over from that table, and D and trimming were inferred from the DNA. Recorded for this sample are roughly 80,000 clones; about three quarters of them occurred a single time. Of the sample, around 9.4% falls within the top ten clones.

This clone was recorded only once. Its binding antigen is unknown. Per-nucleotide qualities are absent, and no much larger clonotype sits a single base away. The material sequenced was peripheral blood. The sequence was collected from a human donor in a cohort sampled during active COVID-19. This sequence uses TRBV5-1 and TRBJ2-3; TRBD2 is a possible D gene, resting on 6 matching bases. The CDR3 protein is CATKAGGRATDTQYF. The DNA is TGCGCCACCAAGGCTGGGGGGAGAGCCACAGATACGCAGTATTTT.